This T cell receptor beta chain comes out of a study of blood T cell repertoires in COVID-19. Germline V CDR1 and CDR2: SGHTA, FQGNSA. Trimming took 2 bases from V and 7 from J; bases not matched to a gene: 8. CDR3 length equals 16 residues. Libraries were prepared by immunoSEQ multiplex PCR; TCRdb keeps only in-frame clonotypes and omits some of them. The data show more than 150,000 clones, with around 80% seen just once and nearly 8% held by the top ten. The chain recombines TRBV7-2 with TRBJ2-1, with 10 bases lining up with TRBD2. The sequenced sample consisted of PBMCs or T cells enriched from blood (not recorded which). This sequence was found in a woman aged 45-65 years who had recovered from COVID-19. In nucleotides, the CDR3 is TGTGCCAGCAGCTTAATAGGGACTAGCGCATCAAATGAGCAGTTCTTC. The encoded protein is CASSLIGTSASNEQFF.